A single T cell receptor beta chain is shown here with its context. Its matching antigen is unknown. This sample is part of a study of CD8 T cells in Susac syndrome. Whole-study findings and limits: CD4+ T cell repertoires in Susac syndrome exhibited no evidence of clonal expansion.

CDR3 length: 13 amino acids. With 6 bases removed from V and 7 bases from J, the gap between germline ends came to 13 bases. The V gene's germline CDR1 is MNHEY and CDR2 SVGAGI. TEMRA cells were FACS-enriched and CD8+ and CD4+ T cells negatively isolated. Roughly 0.45 to 1 ug RNA was reverse transcribed with random hexamers. TCRdb recomputed calls from the immunoSEQ multiplex PCR reads with MiXCR, one row per CDR3 protein. Counted here are over 150,000 distinct CDR3 sequences, roughly 94% occurring once; the ten biggest clones make up 0.09% to 0.1%. The chain joins TRBV6-5 to TRBJ1-5, with D possibly matching TRBD1 (6 bases). This sequence originates from a human donor with Susac syndrome. The sequenced sample was CD4+ T cells from PBMCs. The CDR3 protein is CASRPTGRQPQHF. CDR3 DNA: TGTGCCAGCAGGCCGACAGGTAGGCAGCCCCAGCATTTT.